The 11 T cell receptor beta chains presented below share a single source sample, sequenced in a study of identical twins. TCRdb itself ran the 5' RACE reads through MiXCR, one entry per CDR3 protein. The sample holds over 550,000 distinct CDR3 sequences, around 7.5% seen once. The same data also went into a second study, on yellow fever vaccine responses in identical twins.

Sequencing was performed on PBMCs. The receptors were sampled from a woman aged 18-29 years in good health.

This clonotype was observed a handful of times. The rearrangement uses TRBV15 and TRBJ2-1, with a possible D match to TRBD1 (6 bases). This CDR3 has 14 amino acids. Germline values: CDR1 LNHNV, CDR2 YYDKDF (reference sequence). V was shortened by 2 bases and J by 3 bases, with 8 bases between the two germline ends. CDR3: CATSRRTDYNEQFF. The CDR3, as DNA: TGTGCCACCAGCAGAAGGACAGACTACAATGAGCAGTTCTTC. Variable domain in full (rest from reference TRBV15 and TRBJ2-1): DAMVIQNPRYQVTQFGKPVTLSCSQTLNHNVMYWYQQKSSQAPKLLFHYYDKDFNNEADTPDNFQSRRPNTSFCFLDIRSPGLGDTAMYLCATSRRTDYNEQFFGPGTRLTVL.

The chain has TRBV5-5 and TRBJ2-1; D is perhaps TRBD2 (6 bases). Germline CDR1 and CDR2: SGHKS and YYEKEE (reference sequence). V dropped 0 bases and J dropped 4 bases, with 14 bases sitting between them. CDR3 length: 16 amino acids. The CDR3 loop is CASSLGPGTSYNEQFF. The CDR3 DNA reads TGTGCCAGCAGCTTGGGGCCCGGGACTTCGTACAATGAGCAGTTCTTC.

The table lists this clonotype with many counts. The gene calls are TRBV28 and TRBJ2-4; 16 nucleotides line up with TRBD2. The germline V gene encodes CDR1 MDHEN and CDR2 SYDVKM. Trimming cost V 10 bases and J 2 bases; bases outside gene matches: 8. This CDR3 region has 17 residues. CDR3 sequence reads: CATLGLAGGHSKNIQYF. The CDR3 DNA reads TGTGCCACCTTGGGACTAGCGGGGGGGCATTCCAAAAACATTCAGTACTTC. Variable domain in full (rest from reference TRBV28 and TRBJ2-4): DVKVTQSSRYLVKRTGEKVFLECVQDMDHENMFWYRQDPGLGLRLIYFSYDVKMKEKGDIPEGYSVSREKKERFSLILESASTNQTSMYLCATLGLAGGHSKNIQYFGAGTRLSVL.

The J gene is TRBJ1-1, the V gene TRBV3-1, with 9 bases matching TRBD1. J gave up 1 base and V 3 bases, and 6 bases lay outside the gene matches. The CDR3 runs 16 residues. The germline gives CDR1 LGHDT, CDR2 YNNKEL (reference sequence). CDR3 sequence (DNA): TGTGCCAGCAGCCAGGGGACAGGGCGACCGAACACTGAAGCTTTCTTT. This codes for CASSQGTGRPNTEAFF.

This clonotype was detected ten times or more. The V and J genes are TRBV12-3 or TRBV12-4 and TRBJ1-5; D perhaps matches TRBD1 (6 bases). V was clipped by 6 bases and J by 0 bases, with 12 bases between them. CDR3 length equals 15 residues. The chain's CDR3 is CASSRTGSSNQPQHF. The CDR3 DNA sequence: TGTGCCAGCAGCCGAACAGGGTCTAGCAATCAGCCCCAGCATTTT.

This clonotype was seen at least ten times. This sequence joins TRBV5-1 and TRBJ2-1, with 16 nucleotides matching TRBD2. CDR1 and CDR2 from the germline V gene are SGHRS and YFSETQ. The CDR3 length is 18 residues. J gave up 7 bases and V 5 bases, and 12 bases lay outside the gene matches. Written as DNA, the CDR3 is TGCGCCAGCAGTCGACTGGGACTAGCGGGAGGGCCGGGGAATGAGCAGTTCTTC. It translates to CASSRLGLAGGPGNEQFF. The entire variable domain, with the rest obtained from reference TRBV5-1 and TRBJ2-1, is as follows: KAGVTQTPRYLIKTRGQQVTLSCSPISGHRSVSWYQQTPGQGLQFLFEYFSETQRNKGNFPGRFSGRQFSNSRSEMNVSTLELGDSALYLCASSRLGLAGGPGNEQFFGPGTRLTVL.

The chain employs TRBV2 and TRBJ2-4; D not resolved. Trimming shortened V by 6 bases and J by 0 bases, and 9 bases separated the two germline ends. Germline CDR1 SNHLY, CDR2 FYNNEI. The CDR3 sequence is 14 residues long. CDR3 in amino acids: CASSPRIAKNIQYF. The CDR3 region has the DNA TGTGCCAGCAGCCCGCGAATAGCCAAAAACATTCAGTACTTC.

The sample holds a few counts of this clonotype. The chain employs TRBV20-1 and TRBJ2-1, with 10 bases matching TRBD2. The germline V gene encodes CDR1 DFQATT and CDR2 SNEGSKA (reference sequence). Trimming at V came to 6 bases and at J to 0 bases, leaving 8 bases not matched to a gene. The CDR3 extends over 16 amino acids. CDR3 DNA sequence: TGCAGTGCACCGACTAGCGGGTGGTTCTCCTACAATGAGCAGTTCTTC. This encodes CSAPTSGWFSYNEQFF.

The chain links TRBV7-8 to TRBJ2-7, with 7 bases lining up with TRBD1. The V and J ends lost 0 bases and 4 bases, in that order; junction bases with no gene match: 15. Germline CDR1 is SGHVS and CDR2 is FQNEAQ. This CDR3 has 18 residues. Here the CDR3 DNA reads TGTGCCAGCAGCTTAGCAGCCCTAAGGGGGACAGCGAGATACGAGCAGTACGTC. Translation gives CASSLAALRGTARYEQYV.

The chain joins TRBV6-5 to TRBJ1-1, with 7 bases lining up with TRBD1. The V segment lost 4 bases and the J segment 7 bases; nucleotides outside the gene matches: 24. The germline gives CDR1 MNHEY, CDR2 SVGAGI. CDR3 size: 19 residues. In DNA form, the CDR3 reads TGTGCCAGCAGTTCAAGGGAGACAGGGCGAATGGGGAAGTCATATGAAGCTTTCTTT. Protein: CASSSRETGRMGKSYEAFF.

Many counts were recorded for this clonotype. The chain couples TRBV12-3 or TRBV12-4 to TRBJ1-2; D is possibly TRBD1 (5 bases). Trimming removed 8 bases at V and 2 bases at J, with 18 bases between. This CDR3 has 15 residues. The CDR3 nucleotides are TGTGCCAGCCGCCCAATGGGGGTATCCAACTATGGCTACACCTTC. It codes for CASRPMGVSNYGYTF.